This T cell receptor (beta chain) stems from a study of blood T cell repertoires in COVID-19. This clone was recorded only once. Clones were read by immunoSEQ multiplex PCR, and TCRdb kept only the in-frame ones, dropping some. Among under 75,000 clones listed, 80% were seen once. V was shortened by 2 bases and J by 1 base, with 11 bases between the two germline ends. Germline CDR1 is SGHTA and CDR2 is FQGNSA. The CDR3 totals 15 residues. The specimen was peripheral blood. This clonotype was sampled from a man in his 70s who had recovered from COVID-19. The chain uses TRBV7-2 and TRBJ1-2, with D possibly matching TRBD1 (6 bases). CDR3 sequence: CASSLNSGDNYGYTF. As DNA, the CDR3 is TGTGCCAGCAGCTTAAATTCAGGGGATAACTATGGCTACACCTTC.